Shown below are 20 T cell receptor beta chains from a single sample sequenced in a study of T cells in localized non-small cell lung cancer. The table came from immunoSEQ multiplex PCR; TCRdb's copy has only in-frame clones and leaves some out. Of about 3,300 clones in the sample, under 35% were seen once. The material sequenced was lung tumor tissue, taken before any cancer treatment. These receptors were collected from a female donor aged 60 or older with stage I lung adenocarcinoma.

The rearrangement uses TRBV19 and TRBJ1-5, with 7 bases identical to TRBD1. With V trimmed by 7 bases and J by 6 bases, 9 bases remained unmatched. Germline loops: CDR1 LNHDA, CDR2 SQIVND (reference sequence). The CDR3 spans 14 residues. In DNA, the CDR3 is TGTGCCAGTACAATAAAGGGGGCAGGTCAGCCCCAGCATTTT. Translated: CASTIKGAGQPQHF.

The V call is TRBV29-1, the J call TRBJ2-3, with D uncertain. This CDR3 is 12 amino acids long. V was trimmed by 1 base and J by 2 bases, leaving 4 bases between them. In germline, CDR1 is SQVTM, CDR2 ANQGSEA. CDR3 bases: TGCAGCGTTGAAGGTTTCACAGATACGCAGTATTTT. Translating it yields CSVEGFTDTQYF.

Judged by abundance, this clone is large. Within the sample, other DNA sequences also encode this same CDR3. The rearrangement uses TRBV4-1 and TRBJ1-1; D remains ambiguous. In germline, CDR1 is MGHRA, CDR2 YSYEKL. Trimming pared 0 bases from V and 0 bases from J, leaving 5 bases between. The CDR3 extends over 14 amino acids. CDR3 region: CASSQESLNTEAFF. The DNA for the CDR3 is TGCGCCAGCAGCCAAGAATCACTGAACACTGAAGCTTTCTTT.

The rearrangement joins TRBV6-8 to TRBJ1-1; D remains ambiguous. Germline assignment: CDR1 MNHGY and CDR2 SAAAGT. Trimming took 1 base from V and 3 from J, leaving 6 bases between them. This CDR3 contains 13 residues. CDR3 loop: CASSYFGDTEAFF. CDR3 bases: TGTGCCAGCAGTTACTTTGGGGACACTGAAGCTTTCTTT.

This clone showed up just a few times. The genes are TRBV9 and TRBJ2-7; TRBD2 matches 13 bases. Germline V lookup: CDR1 SGDLS, CDR2 YYNGEE. This CDR3 has 14 residues. Unmatched junction bases numbered 0, after V lost 0 bases and J lost 6 bases. As DNA, the CDR3 is TGTGCCAGCAGCGTAGGACTAGCGGGAGGCGAGCAGTACTTC. Its protein is CASSVGLAGGEQYF.

V usage is TRBV30 and J usage is TRBJ2-1; D might be TRBD1 (5 bases). The CDR3 has 13 amino acids. Germline CDR1 GTSNPN, CDR2 SVGIG (reference sequence). Trimming took 1 base from V and 7 from J, leaving 11 bases between them. The DNA of the CDR3 is TGTGCCTGGAGTGCCTCGACAGTAAATGAGCAGTTCTTC. Protein: CAWSASTVNEQFF.

This CDR3 reads CATRTRGRTEAFF. Written as DNA, the CDR3 is TGTGCCACCCGGACACGAGGCCGCACTGAAGCTTTCTTT. V usage is TRBV9 and J usage is TRBJ1-1; D may be TRBD1 (5 bases). The CDR3 runs to 13 residues. Trimming removed 9 bases at V and 4 bases at J, with 16 bases between. CDR1 SGDLS and CDR2 YYNGEE come from the germline V gene. Looking up the rest from reference TRBV9 and TRBJ1-1 gives the full variable domain: DSGVTQTPKHLITATGQRVTLRCSPRSGDLSVYWYQQSLDQGLQFLIQYYNGEERAKGNILERFSAQQFPDLHSELNLSSLELGDSALYFCATRTRGRTEAFFGQGTRLTVV.

The J gene is TRBJ2-2, the V gene TRBV9, with 12 nucleotides matching TRBD1. With 4 bases clipped from V and 6 bases from J, the junction kept 7 bases outside the gene matches. This CDR3 is 16 amino acids long. CDR1 is SGDLS, CDR2 YYNGEE, per germline. CDR3 sequence: CASSPGTGGAAGELFF. CDR3 nucleotides: TGTGCCAGCAGCCCCGGGACAGGGGGCGCAGCCGGGGAGCTGTTTTTT.

This chain links TRBV11-3 with TRBJ1-4, with D perhaps TRBD1 (5 bases). Trimming cost V 5 bases and J 2 bases, with 12 bases left between them. CDR3 length equals 15 residues. Germline V lookup: CDR1 SGHNT, CDR2 YENEEA. The CDR3 coding sequence is TGTGCCAGCAGCGCCTCAGGGTATACTAATGAAAAACTGTTTTTT. Translated: CASSASGYTNEKLFF.

The V call is TRBV11-3, the J call TRBJ2-5, with D perhaps matching TRBD1 (6 bases). V was shortened by 2 bases and J by 4 bases, with 11 bases between the two germline ends. The CDR3 contains 14 residues. CDR1 and CDR2 (germline): SGHNT, YENEEA. CDR3 in DNA: TGTGCCAGCAGCTTATCACAGGGACGAGAGACCCAGTACTTC. Protein: CASSLSQGRETQYF.

This clone was detected only a few times. The chain has TRBV19 and TRBJ2-5; 12 positions agree with TRBD2. The CDR3 length is 16 residues. V dropped 6 bases and J dropped 5; count of bases not matched to a gene: 10. CDR1 is LNHDA, CDR2 SQIVND, per germline (reference sequence). Here the CDR3 reads CASRGTSGPGGETQYF. CDR3 in DNA: TGTGCCAGTAGAGGGACTAGCGGGCCCGGGGGTGAGACCCAGTACTTC.

The V call is TRBV18, the J call TRBJ2-5; D gene uncertain. The V gene lost 3 bases and the J gene lost 5 bases, with 10 bases spanning the gap. Germline values: CDR1 KGHSH, CDR2 LQKENI. This CDR3 contains 13 residues. The CDR3 nucleotides are TGTGCCAGCTCACCCGACGTGCGGGAGACCCAGTACTTC. Its protein product is CASSPDVRETQYF.

The rearrangement uses TRBV9 and TRBJ2-5; 10 bases fit TRBD2. Germline V gene data show CDR1 as SGDLS and CDR2 as YYNGEE. Trimming took 4 bases from V and 5 from J; bases not matched to a gene: 8. CDR3 size: 15 residues. The chain's CDR3 is CASSFEGTSDETQYF. The CDR3 coding sequence is TGTGCCAGCAGCTTTGAGGGGACTAGCGACGAGACCCAGTACTTC.

A word on this clone: Sequence at one end of the junction differs from germline and may be a read error. The chain is built from TRBV9 and TRBJ2-1; tentative D call: TRBD2 (6 bases). From germline, CDR1 is SGDLS and CDR2 YYNGEE. The CDR3 has 12 residues. CDR3 loop: CASSPGDSTPLF. In DNA, the CDR3 is TGTGCCAGCAGCCCGGGGGATAGCACACCCCTCTTC.

This rearrangement joins TRBV25-1 to TRBJ2-2; the D call may be TRBD1 or TRBD2 (5 bases each). CDR1 MGHDK and CDR2 SYGVNS come from the germline V gene. The V gene lost 0 bases and the J gene lost 7 bases, with 9 bases spanning the gap. The CDR3 is 14 residues long. The CDR3 sequence is CASSEYRENGELFF. The CDR3 region has the DNA TGTGCCAGCAGTGAATACAGGGAGAACGGGGAGCTGTTTTTT.

J is TRBJ1-1 and V is TRBV28, with D uncertain. The CDR3 length is 14 residues. CDR1 is MDHEN and CDR2 is SYDVKM in the germline V gene. Trimming took 4 bases from V and 3 from J, leaving 12 bases between them. The CDR3 region is CASSYDKQDTEAFF. For the CDR3, the DNA is TGTGCCAGCAGTTACGACAAACAAGACACTGAAGCTTTCTTT.

V and J are TRBV28 and TRBJ1-1; D is ambiguous. Germline CDR1 is MDHEN and CDR2 is SYDVKM. The V and J ends lost 4 bases and 1 base respectively, with 13 bases between them. There are 15 residues in the CDR3. CDR3 nucleotides: TGTGCCAGCAGTTCCGGCGGGGTCCAGAACACTGAAGCTTTCTTT. As protein: CASSSGGVQNTEAFF.

The V and J genes are TRBV11-3 and TRBJ1-5, with TRBD1 as a possible D gene (6 bases). This CDR3 contains 14 residues. V was pared by 2 bases and J by 3 bases, with 8 bases between. The germline V gene encodes CDR1 SGHNT and CDR2 YENEEA. CDR3 in amino acids: CASSLWDNNQPQHF. The CDR3 DNA reads TGTGCCAGCAGCTTATGGGACAACAATCAGCCCCAGCATTTT.

The J gene is TRBJ2-3, the V gene TRBV11-3; the D is unclear. The CDR3 is made up of 15 amino acids. V shed 1 base and J shed 2 bases, with 10 bases lying between them. Germline CDR1 is SGHNT and CDR2 is YENEEA. The CDR3 reads CASSLVGKITDTQYF. Written as DNA, the CDR3 is TGTGCCAGCAGCTTAGTGGGGAAAATCACAGATACGCAGTATTTT.

The chain recombines TRBV6-1 with TRBJ2-1; 14 positions agree with TRBD2. V dropped 1 base and J dropped 6; count of bases not matched to a gene: 5. The CDR3 is 17 amino acids. In germline, CDR1 is MNHNS, CDR2 SASEGT. CDR3 nucleotide sequence: TGTGCCAGCAGTGAAGGACTAGCGGGAGGGTTGGGCAATGAGCAGTTCTTC. Protein sequence: CASSEGLAGGLGNEQFF.